Listed here are 27 T cell receptor beta chains from one sample, sequenced in a study of Graves' ophthalmopathy and Graves' hyperthyroidism. For repertoire sequencing, the TCR beta CDR3 regions were amplified from RNA transcripts. RT-PCR with HTBI primers came first, then second-round multiplex PCR. From the multiplex PCR reads, TCRdb called clonotypes with MiXCR, one entry per CDR3 protein. Of 900,000 to 1,200,000 distinct CDR3 sequences listed, less than 45% are singletons. The sample was peripheral blood or thyroid tissue (not recorded which). The receptors shown here come from an adult man with Graves' hyperthyroidism.

The chain employs TRBV7-3 and TRBJ2-7, with D tentatively TRBD1 or TRBD2 (5 bases each). Trimming removed 6 bases from V and 1 base from J, with 22 bases in between. Germline V CDR1 and CDR2: SGHTA, FQGTGA. The length of the CDR3 is 17 residues. CDR3 residues: CASSYSVREGNSYEQYF. The DNA for the CDR3 is TGTGCCAGCAGTTACTCGGTCAGAGAGGGGAATTCCTACGAGCAGTACTTC.

This clonotype has a count of ten or more. The V gene is TRBV20-1, the J gene TRBJ2-5; D perhaps matches TRBD2 (5 bases). Between the trimmed V and J ends, which lost 6 bases and 5 bases, there was a span of 13 bases. CDR1 DFQATT and CDR2 SNEGSKA come from the germline V gene (reference sequence). This CDR3 is 12 amino acids long. The CDR3 is CSARALRETQYF. The DNA for the CDR3 is TGCAGTGCGCGGGCCCTGAGGGAGACCCAGTACTTC.

The genes are TRBV25-1 and TRBJ1-1, with TRBD1 as a possible D gene (5 bases). Looked up from germline, CDR1 is MGHDK and CDR2 is SYGVNS. The V end lost 4 bases, the J end lost 2 bases, and 14 bases lay between the germline ends. The CDR3 consists of 15 residues. CDR3 DNA: TGTGCCAGCAGTGGAGAAAACAGGACCAACACTGAAGCTTTCTTT. It is translated as CASSGENRTNTEAFF. Full variable domain (rest looked up from reference TRBV25-1 and TRBJ1-1): EADIYQTPRYLVIGTGKKITLECSQTMGHDKMYWYQQDPGMELHLIHYSYGVNSTEKGDLSSESTVSRIRTEHFPLTLESARPSHTSQYLCASSGENRTNTEAFFGQGTRLTVV.

Ten or more counts support this clonotype. The rearrangement joins TRBV7-7 to TRBJ2-5; TRBD2 matches at 12 bases. CDR1 is SSHAT and CDR2 is FNYEAQ in the germline V gene (reference sequence). This CDR3 comprises 17 residues. V shed 3 bases and J 3 bases; nucleotides not matched to a gene: 8. Here the CDR3 reads CASSLELAGGGEETQYF. The DNA of the CDR3 is TGTGCCAGCAGCTTGGAACTAGCGGGGGGTGGGGAAGAGACCCAGTACTTC. Complete variable domain (other parts from reference TRBV7-7 and TRBJ2-5): GAGVSQSPRYKVTKRGQDVTLRCDPISSHATLYWYQQALGQGPEFLTYFNYEAQPDKSGLPSDRFSAERPEGSISTLTIQRTEQRDSAMYRCASSLELAGGGEETQYFGPGTRLLVL.

This clonotype was counted ten times or more. This chain links TRBV10-1 with TRBJ1-5; D uncertain. From germline, CDR1 is WNHNN and CDR2 SYGVQD (reference sequence). Trimming removed 5 bases from V and 5 bases from J, with 10 bases in between. The CDR3 consists of 13 residues. CDR3 region: CASSRAPDQPQHF. Written as DNA, the CDR3 is TGCGCCAGCAGTAGGGCACCGGATCAGCCCCAGCATTTT.

The CDR3 loop reads CASSKTGAQYF. CDR3 coding DNA: TGTGCCAGCAGCAAGACAGGGGCCCAGTACTTC. The V gene is TRBV14, the J gene TRBJ2-5, with TRBD1 matching over 8 bases. CDR3 length: 11 amino acids. Germline V gives CDR1 SGHDN, CDR2 FVKESK. The J segment lost 9 bases and the V segment lost 5 bases, leaving 2 bases of the junction unmatched.

The J gene is TRBJ2-2, the V gene TRBV7-9, with D perhaps given as TRBD1 or TRBD2 (5 bases each). Germline assignment: CDR1 SEHNR and CDR2 FQNEAQ (reference sequence). This CDR3 is built from 14 residues. V was trimmed by 8 bases and J by 3 bases, leaving 13 bases between them. CDR3 nucleotide sequence: TGTGCCAGCGCCGGGACGTCGTACACCGGGGAGCTGTTTTTT. Encoded protein: CASAGTSYTGELFF.

This clonotype appeared once. J is TRBJ1-6 and V is TRBV10-2; tentatively, D is TRBD1 (6 bases). CDR1 is WSHSY, CDR2 SAAADI, per germline. V was pared by 6 bases and J by 0 bases, with 15 bases between. The CDR3 loop spans 17 amino acids. The CDR3 reads CASSQVTGHSYNSPLHF. CDR3 nucleotide sequence: TGCGCCAGCAGCCAAGTTACAGGGCACTCCTATAATTCACCCCTCCACTTT.

This clonotype came up many times. The V call is TRBV7-9, the J call TRBJ1-6; D not resolved. Germline values: CDR1 SEHNR, CDR2 FQNEAQ (reference sequence). This CDR3 contains 14 residues. The V end lost 1 base, the J end lost 7 bases, and 8 bases lay between the germline ends. The CDR3 is CASSLELLNSPLHF. The CDR3 nucleotides are TGTGCCAGCAGCTTAGAGCTGTTGAATTCACCCCTCCACTTT.

The chain employs TRBV12-3 or TRBV12-4 and TRBJ1-1; D is ambiguous. The CDR3 has 12 amino acids. The V end lost 2 bases, the J end lost 8 bases, and 9 bases lay between the germline ends. The CDR3 DNA sequence: TGTGCCAGCAGTTTAAGCTTTATGGAAGCTTTCTTT. Translated: CASSLSFMEAFF.

This clonotype was recorded at least ten times. The chain combines TRBV7-2 with TRBJ2-7; D gene unclear. The CDR3 spans 14 residues. CDR1 and CDR2 from the germline V gene are SGHTA and FQGNSA. Between the trimmed V and J ends, which lost 3 bases and 3 bases, there was a span of 12 bases. CDR3 in DNA: TGTGCCAGCAGCTTCGGACGCGATGACTACGAGCAGTACTTC. Protein sequence: CASSFGRDDYEQYF.

This clonotype was counted at least ten times. The gene calls are TRBV7-8 and TRBJ1-6, with 7 bases lining up with TRBD1. The CDR3 has 16 amino acids. Germline CDR1 reads SGHVS; CDR2 reads FQNEAQ. V lost 5 bases, J lost 4 bases, and 8 bases stayed unmatched. CDR3 bases: TGTGCCAGCAGCGTTATCGGGACAGAGTATAATTCACCCCTCCACTTT. It yields the protein CASSVIGTEYNSPLHF.

About this clonotype itself: This may be a read error: a much more frequent sequence differs by one nucleotide. The chain recombines TRBV7-9 with TRBJ2-7, with D perhaps TRBD1 (5 bases). The V gene lost 6 bases and the J gene lost 8 bases, with 14 bases spanning the gap. The CDR3 contains 12 residues. The germline V gene has CDR1 SEHNR and CDR2 FQNEAQ (reference sequence). The CDR3 DNA follows: TGTGCCAGCAGATCGCAGGGAAGTCAGCAGTACTTC. It codes for CASRSQGSQQYF.

This chain uses TRBV11-2 with TRBJ1-4; possibly TRBD1 for D (6 bases). This CDR3 contains 16 residues. Germline V gives CDR1 SGHAT, CDR2 FQNNGV. V gave up 5 bases and J gave up 3 bases, with 16 bases separating them. The CDR3 region has the DNA TGTGCCAGCAGCCTAAGACCTGGGGGCCCTAATGAAAAACTGTTTTTT. Translation gives CASSLRPGGPNEKLFF.

There are a few counts of this clonotype. The rearrangement joins TRBV14 to TRBJ1-5, with 10 bases fitting TRBD1. J was trimmed by 4 bases and V by 10 bases; bases with no gene match: 10. Germline V gene data show CDR1 as SGHDN and CDR2 as FVKESK. The CDR3 covers 15 residues. CDR3 sequence reads: CATKDRTGGNQPQHF. The CDR3 region has the DNA TGTGCCACCAAGGATCGGACAGGGGGAAATCAGCCCCAGCATTTT.

This clonotype was counted at least ten times. J is TRBJ2-5 and V is TRBV20-1, with a weak D call TRBD1 (5 bases). The CDR3 totals 12 residues. CDR1 DFQATT and CDR2 SNEGSKA come from the germline V gene (reference sequence). Trimming pared 6 bases from V and 7 bases from J, leaving 15 bases between. For the CDR3, the DNA is TGCAGTGCCGACCACAGGCGATCGACCCAGTACTTC. This gives the protein CSADHRRSTQYF.

The chain uses TRBV29-1 and TRBJ1-2, with D possibly TRBD1 on 6 matching bases. Germline V lookup: CDR1 SQVTM, CDR2 ANQGSEA. Deletions cut 4 bases from V and 4 bases from J, with 25 bases between. The CDR3 length is 17 residues. CDR3 loop: CSVVGDGWGATSYGYTF. The CDR3 DNA follows: TGCAGCGTTGTGGGGGACGGTTGGGGGGCTACGAGCTATGGCTACACCTTC.

In its sample, this clonotype was seen many times. The chain links TRBV7-9 to TRBJ2-5; D gene unclear. The germline gives CDR1 SEHNR, CDR2 FQNEAQ (reference sequence). The V gene lost 0 bases and the J gene lost 5 bases, with 7 bases spanning the gap. This CDR3 is built from 13 residues. DNA of the CDR3: TGTGCCAGCAGCTTAGCAAGACTGGAGACCCAGTACTTC. This gives the protein CASSLARLETQYF.

In its sample, this clonotype was seen many times. The rearrangement joins TRBV10-3 to TRBJ2-7; D gene uncertain. Trimming removed 3 bases from V and 6 bases from J, with 6 bases in between. Germline CDR1 and CDR2: ENHRY and SYGVKD. This CDR3 spans 11 amino acids. CDR3 loop: CAISDPSEQYF. The DNA of the CDR3 is TGTGCCATCAGTGACCCTTCCGAGCAGTACTTC.

The V call is TRBV29-1, the J call TRBJ1-4; tentatively, D is TRBD1 (5 bases). This CDR3 is 12 amino acids long. CDR1 SQVTM and CDR2 ANQGSEA come from the germline V gene. V was shortened by 3 bases and J by 8 bases, with 10 bases between the two germline ends. The DNA for the CDR3 is TGCAGCGTTGAGGGGGGGGGGGAAAAACTGTTTTTT. This encodes CSVEGGGEKLFF.

The gene calls are TRBV25-1 and TRBJ1-2, with D unclear. Germline loops: CDR1 MGHDK, CDR2 SYGVNS. The CDR3 is made up of 14 amino acids. V was clipped by 7 bases and J by 5 bases, with 17 bases between them. CDR3 in DNA: TGTGCCAGCACCTTAACGGTTGGAACTTATGGCTACACCTTC. Encoded protein: CASTLTVGTYGYTF.

The table lists this clonotype with a few counts. The chain links TRBV5-1 to TRBJ1-4, with 8 bases matching TRBD1. CDR1 is SGHRS and CDR2 is YFSETQ in the germline V gene. The CDR3 length is 19 residues. V lost 4 bases, J lost 6 bases, and 20 bases stayed unmatched. CDR3 protein: CASSPGGRRGRGHYEKLFF. CDR3 sequence (DNA): TGCGCCAGCAGCCCGGGAGGGAGGCGCGGCAGGGGGCATTATGAAAAACTGTTTTTT.

The V gene is TRBV5-1, the J gene TRBJ1-2; 7 bases are shared with TRBD1. V was clipped by 0 bases and J by 4 bases; unmatched bases: 3. The CDR3 is 14 residues long. Germline V gives CDR1 SGHRS, CDR2 YFSETQ. Written as DNA, the CDR3 is TGCGCCAGCAGCTTGGAGACAGGGAGCTATGGCTACACCTTC. Translated, it gives CASSLETGSYGYTF.

This clonotype occurred a few times. The CDR3 is CASKRRGDASYEQYF. The CDR3 DNA follows: TGTGCCAGCAAAAGACGTGGGGACGCCTCCTACGAGCAGTACTTC. The chain carries TRBV6-5 and TRBJ2-7; D may be TRBD1 or TRBD2 (5 bases each). V dropped 7 bases and J dropped 0 bases, with 16 bases sitting between them. Germline V gene lookup returns CDR1 MNHEY and CDR2 SVGAGI. The CDR3 has 15 amino acids.

Remarks on this clonotype: Likely a read error: the CDR3 ends without its conserved phenylalanine or tryptophan. Because the CDR3's place on the DNA is in doubt, the DNA is left out and the CDR3 is given as listed by TCRdb. This rearrangement joins TRBV7-9 to TRBJ2-7. The CDR3 length equals 8 residues, ends included. Germline V CDR1 and CDR2: SEHNR, FQNEAQ (reference sequence). The CDR3 loop is CASSLLNS.

This clonotype was counted at least ten times. This rearrangement joins TRBV12-3 or TRBV12-4 to TRBJ2-7; 7 nucleotides line up with TRBD1. V lost 6 bases, J lost 3 bases, and 5 bases stayed unmatched. The CDR3 loop spans 13 amino acids. The CDR3 loop reads CASSRQGGYEQYF. CDR3 coding DNA: TGTGCCAGCAGCCGACAGGGCGGCTACGAGCAGTACTTC.

This chain joins TRBV20-1 and TRBJ1-5, with 10 bases lining up with TRBD1. CDR3 length: 13 residues. Trimming at V came to 6 bases and at J to 3 bases, leaving 2 bases not matched to a gene. Germline V gene data show CDR1 as DFQATT and CDR2 as SNEGSKA (reference sequence). The CDR3 nucleotides read TGCAGTGCGGACAGGGGGGTCAATCAGCCCCAGCATTTT. Translating it yields CSADRGVNQPQHF.